A single sample gave rise to the 21 T cell receptor beta chains below, sequenced in a study of T cell responses to AZD1222 COVID-19 vaccine. Here immunoSEQ multiplex PCR was the method, and the copy in TCRdb shows in-frame clones only, minus some. The sample yields about 200,000 clones, approximately 94% seen once. The source was peripheral blood, collected 28 days after the second AZD1222 dose. All receptors come from an adult who received the AZD1222 COVID-19 vaccine.

The chain carries TRBV27 and TRBJ1-3, with 7 nucleotides matching TRBD1. The CDR3 is made up of 15 amino acids. J was trimmed by 4 bases and V by 6 bases; bases with no gene match: 9. CDR1 is MNHEY and CDR2 is SMNVEV in the germline V gene (reference sequence). This chain's CDR3 is CASRGTATGGNTIYF. Written as DNA, the CDR3 is TGTGCCAGCAGAGGGACAGCCACCGGGGGAAACACCATATATTTT.

As regards this clone: The sample contains more than one DNA sequence encoding this CDR3. This chain uses TRBV6-5 with TRBJ2-7, with 11 nucleotides matching TRBD1. In germline, CDR1 is MNHEY, CDR2 SVGAGI. The ends lost 0 bases at V and 4 bases at J; junction bases unmatched: 2. The CDR3 spans 15 residues. The CDR3 bases are TGTGCCAGCAGTTACTCTGGACAGGGGGCGTACGAGCAGTACTTC. Its translation: CASSYSGQGAYEQYF.

Notes on this clone: Other DNA variants within this sample encode the same CDR3. This chain connects TRBV20-1 to TRBJ1-2; 7 bases map to TRBD1. CDR1 and CDR2 from the germline V gene are DFQATT and SNEGSKA (reference sequence). Trimming cost V 5 bases and J 4 bases; bases outside gene matches: 1. The CDR3 is made up of 11 amino acids. The CDR3 protein is CSARDSYGYTF. As DNA, the CDR3 is TGCAGTGCTCGGGACAGCTATGGCTACACCTTC.

V and J are TRBV9 and TRBJ1-1, with TRBD1 identical over 7 bases. The CDR3 is 14 amino acids. Trimming took 6 bases from V and 0 from J; bases not matched to a gene: 5. From germline, CDR1 is SGDLS and CDR2 YYNGEE. The CDR3 loop reads CASNRQGLNTEAFF. The CDR3 coding sequence is TGTGCCAGCAACAGACAGGGACTGAACACTGAAGCTTTCTTT.

The chain couples TRBV20-1 to TRBJ2-5; D gene uncertain. The V end was cut by 3 bases, the J end by 5 bases, with 7 bases between. Germline V CDR1 and CDR2: DFQATT, SNEGSKA (reference sequence). The CDR3 covers 11 residues. CDR3 bases: TGCAGTGCTAGGGGGTTGGAGACCCAGTACTTC. It codes for CSARGLETQYF.

The chain joins TRBV28 to TRBJ1-2; a possible D gene is TRBD1 (5 bases). V lost 5 bases and J lost 5, with 18 bases in between. Per germline, CDR1 MDHEN and CDR2 SYDVKM. The CDR3 loop spans 15 amino acids. The CDR3 region is CASSIPRDGRYGYTF. The CDR3, as DNA: TGTGCCAGCAGTATCCCAAGGGACGGACGATATGGCTACACCTTC.

This rearrangement joins TRBV6-2 or TRBV6-3 to TRBJ2-3; 12 nucleotides align to TRBD2. The trim removed 1 base at V and 1 base at J, leaving 3 bases unmatched. Germline values: CDR1 MNHEY, CDR2 SVGEGT. The CDR3 extends over 17 amino acids. The chain's CDR3 is CASSYFRLAGGTDTQYF. CDR3 bases: TGTGCCAGCAGTTACTTCCGACTAGCGGGAGGCACAGATACGCAGTATTTT.

V usage is TRBV28 and J usage is TRBJ1-2, with TRBD1 identical over 7 bases. The V segment lost 8 bases and the J segment 3 bases; nucleotides outside the gene matches: 12. This CDR3 comprises 15 residues. Germline loops: CDR1 MDHEN, CDR2 SYDVKM. The CDR3 DNA sequence: TGTGCCAGCGGTGGACCAGACAGGGATGACTATGGCTACACCTTC. Translating it yields CASGGPDRDDYGYTF.

This chain uses TRBV10-3 with TRBJ1-1; TRBD1 might be the D (5 bases). Germline CDR1 ENHRY, CDR2 SYGVKD. V lost 6 bases and J 1 base, leaving 12 bases between the germline ends. The CDR3 is 14 amino acids. The DNA of the CDR3 is TGTGCCATCAGCGTATCCGGACAGAACACTGAAGCTTTCTTT. Translation gives CAISVSGQNTEAFF.

The V call is TRBV27, the J call TRBJ2-7, with D unclear. The CDR3 length is 13 residues. Trimming took 4 bases from V and 1 from J, leaving 8 bases between them. CDR1 is MNHEY, CDR2 SMNVEV, per germline (reference sequence). The CDR3 region is CASSSDISYEQYF. CDR3 nucleotides: TGTGCCAGCAGTTCCGACATATCCTACGAGCAGTACTTC.

The chain combines TRBV5-1 with TRBJ2-2; 13 bases line up with TRBD2. The V gene end was trimmed by 1 base and the J gene end by 4 bases; junction bases not matched to a gene: 4. CDR1 and CDR2 (germline): SGHRS, YFSETQ. The CDR3 is made up of 17 amino acids. The CDR3 reads CASSLRGLAGPTGELFF. DNA for the CDR3: TGCGCCAGCAGCTTGAGGGGACTAGCGGGGCCCACCGGGGAGCTGTTTTTT.

V is TRBV9 and J is TRBJ1-5, with 7 positions matching TRBD1. CDR3 length equals 14 residues. The germline V gene encodes CDR1 SGDLS and CDR2 YYNGEE. The trim removed 3 bases at V and 6 bases at J, leaving 6 bases unmatched. The CDR3 is CASSGTGDGQPQHF. CDR3 sequence (DNA): TGTGCCAGCAGCGGAACAGGGGACGGTCAGCCCCAGCATTTT.

V usage is TRBV19 and J usage is TRBJ1-5; D may be TRBD1 (6 bases). V gave up 6 bases and J gave up 3 bases, with 12 bases separating them. The V gene's germline CDR1 is LNHDA and CDR2 SQIVND (reference sequence). This CDR3 has 14 amino acids. CDR3 protein: CASSADSYNQPQHF. CDR3 DNA sequence: TGTGCCAGTAGCGCGGACAGTTACAATCAGCCCCAGCATTTT.

The chain carries TRBV28 and TRBJ2-3, with 9 bases that match TRBD1. The V segment lost 2 bases and the J segment 7 bases; nucleotides outside the gene matches: 25. This CDR3 region has 21 residues. In germline, CDR1 is MDHEN, CDR2 SYDVKM. The CDR3 region is CASSLGIPVPGQGFGWYTQYF. As DNA, the CDR3 is TGTGCCAGCAGTTTAGGTATCCCCGTCCCGGGACAGGGTTTCGGATGGTATACGCAGTATTTT.

The chain has TRBV5-7 and TRBJ2-5; the D is unclear. TRBV5-7 is marked as an open reading frame, function uncertain. Trimming took 4 bases from V and 7 from J, leaving 8 bases between them. The CDR3 has 11 amino acids. Here the CDR3 reads CASSRMGTQYF. DNA of the CDR3: TGTGCCAGCAGCCGTATGGGGACCCAGTACTTC.

The chain joins TRBV29-1 to TRBJ1-1; weak D call: TRBD1 (6 bases). The CDR3 consists of 12 residues. Trimming cost V 4 bases and J 1 base, with 7 bases left between them. CDR1 is SQVTM and CDR2 is ANQGSEA in the germline V gene. CDR3 residues: CSVGGQNTEAFF. CDR3 DNA: TGCAGCGTTGGGGGGCAGAACACTGAAGCTTTCTTT. The full variable domain, completed using reference TRBV29-1 and TRBJ1-1, is SAVISQKPSRDICQRGTSLTIQCQVDSQVTMMFWYRQQPGQSLTLIATANQGSEATYESGFVIDKFPISRPNLTFSTLTVSNMSPEDSSIYLCSVGGQNTEAFFGQGTRLTVV.

This clone was counted a single time. The V call is TRBV18, the J call TRBJ1-4; 7 positions agree with TRBD1. Germline V gene sequence: CDR1 KGHSH, CDR2 LQKENI. The V and J ends lost 5 bases and 7 bases, in that order; junction bases with no gene match: 10. The CDR3 covers 15 residues. The CDR3, as DNA: TGTGCCAGCTCATTAACGGGACAGAATGGTGAAAAACTGTTTTTT. This encodes CASSLTGQNGEKLFF.

CDR3 protein: CASSQVSPREKLFF. For the CDR3, the DNA is TGTGCCAGCAGCCAAGTTTCCCCCCGTGAAAAACTGTTTTTT. The rearrangement links TRBV3-1 (or the pseudogene TRBV3-2) to TRBJ1-4; D is unresolved. The V end was cut by 1 base, the J end by 7 bases, with 10 bases between. From germline, CDR1 is LGHDT and CDR2 YNNKEL (reference sequence). This CDR3 is 14 amino acids long.

The rearrangement joins TRBV10-3 to TRBJ2-3; perhaps TRBD2 as D (7 bases). The CDR3 is 13 amino acids. V gave up 9 bases and J gave up 3 bases, with 13 bases separating them. Germline CDR1 is ENHRY and CDR2 is SYGVKD. The CDR3 DNA follows: TGTGCCATAAGGGGGGGAGGAACAGATACGCAGTATTTT. As protein: CAIRGGGTDTQYF.

Only one count was recorded for this clone. The J gene is TRBJ2-3, the V gene TRBV28, with D perhaps given as TRBD1 or TRBD2 (5 bases each). CDR3 length equals 15 residues. V lost 5 bases and J 2 bases, leaving 14 bases between the germline ends. CDR1 and CDR2 (germline): MDHEN, SYDVKM. For the CDR3, the DNA is TGTGCCAGCAGTCAGCTTACGGGGCTCACAGATACGCAGTATTTT. Protein product: CASSQLTGLTDTQYF. The full variable domain, in which reference TRBV28 and TRBJ2-3 provide the parts outside the CDR3, is DVKVTQSSRYLVKRTGEKVFLECVQDMDHENMFWYRQDPGLGLRLIYFSYDVKMKEKGDIPEGYSVSREKKERFSLILESASTNQTSMYLCASSQLTGLTDTQYFGPGTRLTVL.

The chain links TRBV18 to TRBJ1-5; no firm D call. Germline CDR1 reads KGHSH; CDR2 reads LQKENI. Trimming pared 2 bases from V and 4 bases from J, leaving 12 bases between. The CDR3 extends over 15 amino acids. CDR3 in amino acids: CASSPEAGANQPQHF. In nucleotides, the CDR3 is TGTGCCAGCTCACCAGAGGCCGGAGCGAATCAGCCCCAGCATTTT. Full variable domain (outside the CDR3, taken from reference TRBV18 and TRBJ1-5): NAGVMQNPRHLVRRRGQEARLRCSPMKGHSHVYWYRQLPEEGLKFMVYLQKENIIDESGMPKERFSAEFPKEGPSILRIQQVVRGDSAAYFCASSPEAGANQPQHFGDGTRLSIL.